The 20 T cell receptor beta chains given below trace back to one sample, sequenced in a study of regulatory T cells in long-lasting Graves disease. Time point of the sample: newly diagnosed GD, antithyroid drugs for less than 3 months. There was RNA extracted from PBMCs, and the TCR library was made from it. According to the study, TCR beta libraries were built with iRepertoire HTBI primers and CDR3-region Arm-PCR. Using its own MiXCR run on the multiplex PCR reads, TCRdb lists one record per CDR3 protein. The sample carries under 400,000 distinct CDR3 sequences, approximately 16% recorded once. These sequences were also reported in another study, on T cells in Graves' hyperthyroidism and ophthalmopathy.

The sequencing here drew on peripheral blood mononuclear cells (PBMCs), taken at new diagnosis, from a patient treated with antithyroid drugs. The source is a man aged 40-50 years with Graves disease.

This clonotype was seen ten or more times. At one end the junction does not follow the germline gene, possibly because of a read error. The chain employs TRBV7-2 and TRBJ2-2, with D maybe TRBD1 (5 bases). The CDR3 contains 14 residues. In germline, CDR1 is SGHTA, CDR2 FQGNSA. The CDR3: CASSLMGRTGELFF. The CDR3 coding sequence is TGCGCCAGCAGCTTGATGGGGCGCACCGGGGAGCTGTTTTTT.

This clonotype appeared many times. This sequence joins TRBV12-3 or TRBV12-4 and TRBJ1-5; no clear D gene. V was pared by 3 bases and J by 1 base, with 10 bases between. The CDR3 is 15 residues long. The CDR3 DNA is TGTGCCAGCAGTTTTACCCTGGGGAGCAATCAGCCCCAGCATTTT. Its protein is CASSFTLGSNQPQHF.

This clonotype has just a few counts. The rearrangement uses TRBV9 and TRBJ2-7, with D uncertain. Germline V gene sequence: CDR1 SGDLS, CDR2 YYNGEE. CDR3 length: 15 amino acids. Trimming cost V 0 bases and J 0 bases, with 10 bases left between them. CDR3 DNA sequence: TGTGCCAGCAGCGTAGCTGGGGAAGCCTCCTACGAGCAGTACTTC. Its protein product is CASSVAGEASYEQYF.

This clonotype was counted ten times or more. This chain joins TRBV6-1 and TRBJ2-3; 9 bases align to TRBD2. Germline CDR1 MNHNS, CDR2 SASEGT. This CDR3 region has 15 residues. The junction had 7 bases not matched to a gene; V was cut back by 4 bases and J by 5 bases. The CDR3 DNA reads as TGTGCCAGCAGTGGACTGCGGGGGGGCCGAGATACGCAGTATTTT. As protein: CASSGLRGGRDTQYF.

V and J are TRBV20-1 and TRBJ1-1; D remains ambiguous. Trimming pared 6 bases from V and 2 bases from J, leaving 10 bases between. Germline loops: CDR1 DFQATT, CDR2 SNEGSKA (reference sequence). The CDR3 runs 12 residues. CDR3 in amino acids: CSAPGPNTEAFF. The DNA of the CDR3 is TGCAGTGCCCCTGGGCCCAACACTGAAGCTTTCTTT.

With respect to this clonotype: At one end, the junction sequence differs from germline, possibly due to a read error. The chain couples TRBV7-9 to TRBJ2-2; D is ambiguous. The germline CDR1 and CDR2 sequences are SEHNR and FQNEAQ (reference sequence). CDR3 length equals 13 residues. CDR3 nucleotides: TGTACCAGCAGCTTCCAGGCACCCGGGGAGCTGTTTTTT. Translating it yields CTSSFQAPGELFF.

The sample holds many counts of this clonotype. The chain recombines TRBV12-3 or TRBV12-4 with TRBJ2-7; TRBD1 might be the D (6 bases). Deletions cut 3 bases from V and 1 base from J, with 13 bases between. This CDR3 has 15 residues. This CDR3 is CASSFLGTQSYEQYF. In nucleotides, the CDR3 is TGTGCCAGCAGTTTCTTGGGGACACAATCCTACGAGCAGTACTTC.

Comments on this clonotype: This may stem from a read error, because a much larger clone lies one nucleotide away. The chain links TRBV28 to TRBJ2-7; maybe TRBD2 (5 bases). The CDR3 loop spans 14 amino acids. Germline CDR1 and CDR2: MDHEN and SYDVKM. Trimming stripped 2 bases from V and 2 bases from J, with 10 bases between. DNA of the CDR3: TGTGCCAGCAGTTTAGTGGAGGTGGCCTACGAGCAGTACTTC. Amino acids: CASSLVEVAYEQYF.

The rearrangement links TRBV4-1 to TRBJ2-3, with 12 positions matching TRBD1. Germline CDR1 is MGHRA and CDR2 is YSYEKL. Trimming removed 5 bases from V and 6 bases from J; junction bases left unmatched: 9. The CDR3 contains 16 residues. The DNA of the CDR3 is TGCGCCAGCAGCGCAAAGGGACAGGGGGCATTCGATACGCAGTATTTT. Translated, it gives CASSAKGQGAFDTQYF.

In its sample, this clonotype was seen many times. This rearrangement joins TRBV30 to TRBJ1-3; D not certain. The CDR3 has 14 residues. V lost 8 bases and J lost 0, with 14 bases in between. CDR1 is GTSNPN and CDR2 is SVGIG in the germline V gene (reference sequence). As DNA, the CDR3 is TGTGCCACCGACACTGGCAACTCTGGAAACACCATATATTTT. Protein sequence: CATDTGNSGNTIYF. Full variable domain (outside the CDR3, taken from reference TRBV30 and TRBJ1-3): SQTIHQWPATLVQPVGSPLSLECTVEGTSNPNLYWYRQAAGRGLQLLFYSVGIGQISSEVPQNLSASRPQDRQFILSSKKLLLSDSGFYLCATDTGNSGNTIYFGEGSWLTVV.

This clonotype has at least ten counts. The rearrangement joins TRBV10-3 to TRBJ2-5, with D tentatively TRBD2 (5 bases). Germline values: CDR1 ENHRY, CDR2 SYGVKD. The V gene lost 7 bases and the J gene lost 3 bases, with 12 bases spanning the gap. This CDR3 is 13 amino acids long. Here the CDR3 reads CAIMSGLEETQYF. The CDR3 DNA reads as TGTGCCATCATGTCGGGGTTAGAAGAGACCCAGTACTTC.

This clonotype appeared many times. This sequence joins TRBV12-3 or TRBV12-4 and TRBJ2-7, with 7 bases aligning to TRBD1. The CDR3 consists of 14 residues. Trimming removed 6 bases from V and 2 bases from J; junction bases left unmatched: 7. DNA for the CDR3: TGTGCCAGCAGACCCTGGGACAGTCCCTACGAGCAGTACTTC. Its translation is CASRPWDSPYEQYF.

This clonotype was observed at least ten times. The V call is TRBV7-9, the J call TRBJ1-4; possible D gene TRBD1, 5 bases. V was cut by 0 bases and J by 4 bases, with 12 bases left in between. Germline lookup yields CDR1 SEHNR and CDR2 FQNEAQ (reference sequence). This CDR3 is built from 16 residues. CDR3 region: CASSLARGHFNEKLFF. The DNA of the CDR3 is TGTGCCAGCAGCTTAGCGAGAGGACACTTTAATGAAAAACTGTTTTTT.

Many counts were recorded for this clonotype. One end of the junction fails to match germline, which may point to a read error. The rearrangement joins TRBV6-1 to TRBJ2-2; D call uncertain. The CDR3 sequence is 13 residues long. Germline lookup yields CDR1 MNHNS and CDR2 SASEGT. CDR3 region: CASSEGNTGELFF. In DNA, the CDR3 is TGCGCCAGCAGCGAAGGGAACACCGGGGAGCTGTTTTTT.

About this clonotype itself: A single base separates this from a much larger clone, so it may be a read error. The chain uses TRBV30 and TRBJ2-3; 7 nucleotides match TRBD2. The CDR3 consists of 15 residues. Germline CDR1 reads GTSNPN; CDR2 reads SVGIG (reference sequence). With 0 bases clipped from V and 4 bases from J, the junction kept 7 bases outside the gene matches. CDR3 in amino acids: CAWSVKREVSDTQYF. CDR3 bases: TGTGCCTGGAGTGTAAAACGGGAGGTCTCAGATACGCAGTATTTT.

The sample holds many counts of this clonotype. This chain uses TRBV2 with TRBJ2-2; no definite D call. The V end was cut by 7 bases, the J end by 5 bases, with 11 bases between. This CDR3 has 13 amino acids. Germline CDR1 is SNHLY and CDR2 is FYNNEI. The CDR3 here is CASKKDGTGELFF. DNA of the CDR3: TGTGCCAGCAAGAAGGATGGAACCGGGGAGCTGTTTTTT.

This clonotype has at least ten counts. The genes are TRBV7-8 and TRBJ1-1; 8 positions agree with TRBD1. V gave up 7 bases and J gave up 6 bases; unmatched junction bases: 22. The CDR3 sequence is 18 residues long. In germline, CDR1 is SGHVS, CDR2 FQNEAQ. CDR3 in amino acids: CASTSALVPLGTGAEAFF. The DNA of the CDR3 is TGTGCCAGCACCTCCGCCCTGGTACCCCTGGGGACAGGCGCTGAAGCTTTCTTT.

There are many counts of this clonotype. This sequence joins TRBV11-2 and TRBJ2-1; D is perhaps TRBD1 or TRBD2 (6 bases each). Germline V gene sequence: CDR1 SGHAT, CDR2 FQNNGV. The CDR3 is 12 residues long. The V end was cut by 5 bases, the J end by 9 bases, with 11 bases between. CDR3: CASSVRGGEQFF. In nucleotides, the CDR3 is TGTGCCAGCAGCGTCAGGGGAGGTGAGCAGTTCTTC.

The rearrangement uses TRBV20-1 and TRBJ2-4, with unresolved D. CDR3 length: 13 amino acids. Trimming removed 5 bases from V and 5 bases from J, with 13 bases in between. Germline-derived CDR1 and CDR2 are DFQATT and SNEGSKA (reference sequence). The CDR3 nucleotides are TGCAGTGCTCTACCCCCGGGCGAAAACATTCAGTACTTC. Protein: CSALPPGENIQYF.

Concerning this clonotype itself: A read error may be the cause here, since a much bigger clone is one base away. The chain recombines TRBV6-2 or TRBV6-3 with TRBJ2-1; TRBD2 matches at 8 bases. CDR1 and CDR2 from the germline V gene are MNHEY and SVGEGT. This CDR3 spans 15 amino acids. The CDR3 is CTSTLGGAGYNEQFF. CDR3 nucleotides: TGTACCAGCACTCTCGGGGGGGCCGGTTACAATGAGCAGTTCTTC.